The 30 T cell receptor beta chains presented below share a single source sample, sequenced in a study of blood T cell repertoires in COVID-19 (dated by TCRdb to 2019 to 2021). Libraries were prepared through the immunoSEQ multiplex PCR assay. TCRdb re-hosts the immuneACCESS table, in-frame sequences only. Its copies lack some clones; in the studies checked, an unresolved V gene accounts for under half of them, and the cause for the rest is not known. The sample table records about 290,000 clones; approximately 90% of these occur just once. Of the sample, roughly 4.8% falls within the top ten clones. Material: peripheral blood. The receptors originated from a man aged 35 to 55 with acute or convalescent COVID-19.

V usage is TRBV7-3 and J usage is TRBJ2-3, with 10 positions matching TRBD2. Germline V gene lookup returns CDR1 SGHTA and CDR2 FQGTGA. After removal of 5 bases from V and 2 bases from J, the junction contained 7 bases not matched to a gene. The length of the CDR3 is 16 residues. As DNA, the CDR3 is TGTGCCAGCAGCACCTCTAGCGGGGGTAACACAGATACGCAGTATTTT. Translation: CASSTSSGGNTDTQYF. The complete variable domain, with remaining parts taken from reference TRBV7-3 and TRBJ2-3, reads GAGVSQTPSNKVTEKGKYVELRCDPISGHTALYWYRQSLGQGPEFLIYFQGTGAADDSGLPNDRFFAVRPEGSVSTLKIQRTERGDSAVYLCASSTSSGGNTDTQYFGPGTRLTVL.

V is TRBV11-3 and J is TRBJ2-2; D perhaps matches TRBD2 (5 bases). Trimming cost V 5 bases and J 6 bases, with 10 bases left between them. This CDR3 comprises 13 residues. CDR1 is SGHNT and CDR2 is YENEEA in the germline V gene. In nucleotides, the CDR3 is TGTGCCAGCAGCCCCGATAGCGCCGGGGAGCTGTTTTTT. This translates into CASSPDSAGELFF.

This clone is a singleton in its sample. The chain combines TRBV30 with TRBJ1-2; possible D gene TRBD1, 5 bases. The CDR3 runs 13 residues. Germline V gene data show CDR1 as GTSNPN and CDR2 as SVGIG (reference sequence). Trimming stripped 3 bases from V and 3 bases from J, with 11 bases between. DNA of the CDR3: TGTGCCTGGAGGCAACAGGAGTACTATGGCTACACCTTC. Translating it yields CAWRQQEYYGYTF.

This chain links TRBV18 with TRBJ2-3; D uncertain. The germline V and J ends were trimmed by 2 bases and 2 bases, with 5 bases remaining between them. The CDR3 consists of 13 residues. From germline, CDR1 is KGHSH and CDR2 LQKENI. CDR3 DNA: TGTGCCAGCTCACCATACACCACAGATACGCAGTATTTT. Residues: CASSPYTTDTQYF.

This rearrangement joins TRBV7-9 to TRBJ1-1; the D gene is possibly TRBD1 (5 bases). The germline V gene has CDR1 SEHNR and CDR2 FQNEAQ (reference sequence). CDR3 length: 14 amino acids. V was trimmed by 1 base and J by 5 bases, leaving 11 bases between them. The CDR3 reads CASSLDGGRTEAFF. The CDR3 DNA reads as TGTGCCAGCAGCTTAGACGGGGGACGAACTGAAGCTTTCTTT.

The count of this clone is one. The chain joins TRBV2 to TRBJ1-5, with D tentatively TRBD1 (5 bases). V was shortened by 7 bases and J by 0 bases, with 16 bases between the two germline ends. Germline CDR1 reads SNHLY; CDR2 reads FYNNEI. This CDR3 region has 16 residues. In nucleotides, the CDR3 is TGTGCCAGCAACTCGGTTGGGGGAGGTAGCAATCAGCCCCAGCATTTT. Amino acids: CASNSVGGGSNQPQHF.

This clone was detected once. The rearrangement joins TRBV13 to TRBJ1-2; TRBD1 matches 7 bases. The germline V gene has CDR1 PRHDT and CDR2 FYEKMQ (reference sequence). The V and J ends lost 5 bases and 2 bases, in that order; junction bases with no gene match: 2. The CDR3 has 13 amino acids. The CDR3 region is CASSRDRNYGYTF. CDR3 DNA sequence: TGTGCCAGCAGCCGGGACAGAAACTATGGCTACACCTTC.

This chain uses TRBV28 with TRBJ2-7; no clear D. This CDR3 contains 15 residues. The V end was cut by 2 bases, the J end by 3 bases, with 14 bases between. Per the germline V gene, CDR1 is MDHEN and CDR2 is SYDVKM. The CDR3 sequence: CASSLTLLGHYEQYF. The DNA for the CDR3 is TGTGCCAGCAGTTTAACTCTTCTGGGCCACTACGAGCAGTACTTC.

This rearrangement joins TRBV12-5 to TRBJ2-3, with D maybe TRBD1 (5 bases). V was clipped by 0 bases and J by 2 bases, with 12 bases between them. Germline V lookup: CDR1 LGHNT, CDR2 FRNRAP. The CDR3 contains 16 residues. The CDR3, as DNA: TGTGCTAGTGGTTTGGTAATCGGTGGGGCCACAGATACGCAGTATTTT. Its translation is CASGLVIGGATDTQYF.

This clone was observed a few times. J is TRBJ1-1 and V is TRBV11-2; a weak D match, TRBD1 (6 bases). V was shortened by 1 base and J by 7 bases, with 10 bases between the two germline ends. CDR3 size: 13 residues. CDR1 and CDR2 (germline): SGHAT, FQNNGV. CDR3 residues: CASSLAPGVEAFF. CDR3 in DNA: TGTGCCAGCAGCTTAGCCCCAGGGGTTGAAGCTTTCTTT.

V usage is TRBV24-1 and J usage is TRBJ2-1; TRBD2 matches 7 bases. J lost 2 bases, V lost 4 bases, and 7 bases had no gene match. Per the germline V gene, CDR1 is KGHDR and CDR2 is SFDVKD. CDR3 length: 16 residues. The CDR3 reads CATSENSGLPYNEQFF. Written as DNA, the CDR3 is TGTGCCACCAGTGAAAATAGCGGGTTACCCTACAATGAGCAGTTCTTC.

The chain has TRBV10-3 and TRBJ2-7; 9 bases line up with TRBD1. The CDR3 loop spans 14 amino acids. Germline V gene sequence: CDR1 ENHRY, CDR2 SYGVKD. V was pared by 2 bases and J by 4 bases, with 3 bases of the junction left unmatched. DNA of the CDR3: TGTGCCATCAGTGAGGGGACAGGGAGTTACGAGCAGTACTTC. Translating gives CAISEGTGSYEQYF.

The chain uses TRBV6-5 and TRBJ1-1; 7 nucleotides match TRBD1. The CDR3 runs to 16 residues. The junction had 10 bases not matched to a gene; V was cut back by 2 bases and J by 4 bases. Looked up from germline, CDR1 is MNHEY and CDR2 is SVGAGI. CDR3 loop: CASSYPNHRGSTEAFF. CDR3 nucleotide sequence: TGTGCCAGCAGTTACCCTAATCACAGGGGAAGCACTGAAGCTTTCTTT.

The chain is built from TRBV19 and TRBJ2-2; D may be TRBD2 (6 bases). In germline, CDR1 is LNHDA, CDR2 SQIVND (reference sequence). The CDR3 consists of 16 residues. Trimming took off 7 bases at V and 0 bases at J, with 15 bases between the two ends. CDR3 protein: CASIRTGDSNTGELFF. CDR3 coding DNA: TGTGCCAGTATTAGAACGGGGGACTCGAACACCGGGGAGCTGTTTTTT.

V and J are TRBV6-5 and TRBJ1-4; D possibly corresponds to TRBD1 (5 bases). Per the germline V gene, CDR1 is MNHEY and CDR2 is SVGAGI. V was shortened by 8 bases and J by 3 bases, with 10 bases between the two germline ends. This CDR3 is 13 amino acids long. In DNA, the CDR3 is TGTGCCAGCGACAGAGAATCTAATGAAAAACTGTTTTTT. Its translation: CASDRESNEKLFF.

The count of this clone is one. The chain carries TRBV25-1 and TRBJ1-1, with D unclear. Deletions cut 6 bases from V and 2 bases from J, with 13 bases between. CDR3 size: 14 residues. The germline V gene encodes CDR1 MGHDK and CDR2 SYGVNS. The CDR3 region is CASRKEGGNTEAFF. The DNA of the CDR3 is TGTGCCAGCAGGAAAGAGGGCGGTAACACTGAAGCTTTCTTT.

This clone was detected only once. This chain links TRBV28 with TRBJ1-4, with TRBD1 as a possible D gene (6 bases). The ends were cut back, 10 bases at V and 3 bases at J, with 12 bases in the middle. The germline gives CDR1 MDHEN, CDR2 SYDVKM. This CDR3 is built from 13 residues. Here the CDR3 reads CAILTGPNEKLFF. The CDR3 DNA reads TGTGCCATCCTGACAGGTCCTAATGAAAAACTGTTTTTT. The whole variable domain, filled in from reference TRBV28 and TRBJ1-4, reads DVKVTQSSRYLVKRTGEKVFLECVQDMDHENMFWYRQDPGLGLRLIYFSYDVKMKEKGDIPEGYSVSREKKERFSLILESASTNQTSMYLCAILTGPNEKLFFGSGTQLSVL.

This chain uses TRBV14 with TRBJ2-1; D is undetermined. With 2 bases removed from V and 0 bases from J, the gap between germline ends came to 11 bases. The CDR3 runs to 16 residues. Germline V gene data show CDR1 as SGHDN and CDR2 as FVKESK. In DNA, the CDR3 is TGTGCCAGCAGCCAAAGGCCTCCTAGCTCCTACAATGAGCAGTTCTTC. This gives the protein CASSQRPPSSYNEQFF.

The J gene is TRBJ2-2, the V gene TRBV3-1 (or the pseudogene TRBV3-2), with 9 bases lining up with TRBD1. J lost 3 bases, V lost 5 bases, and 10 bases had no gene match. Per germline, CDR1 LGHDT and CDR2 YNNKEL (reference sequence). The CDR3 sequence is 17 residues long. CDR3 bases: TGTGCCAGCAGCTCGTTAGGACAGGGGAAATACACCGGGGAGCTGTTTTTT. Amino acid sequence: CASSSLGQGKYTGELFF.

V gene TRBV9 combines with J gene TRBJ2-3; possible D gene TRBD2, 6 bases. Germline assignment: CDR1 SGDLS and CDR2 YYNGEE. This CDR3 is 15 amino acids long. V lost 0 bases, J lost 6 bases, and 14 bases lay in between. Here the CDR3 reads CASSVGTSHWDTQYF. As DNA, the CDR3 is TGTGCCAGCAGCGTAGGAACTAGCCATTGGGATACGCAGTATTTT.

This chain connects TRBV10-3 to TRBJ1-2; D call uncertain. Germline values: CDR1 ENHRY, CDR2 SYGVKD. The CDR3 length is 13 residues. V lost 4 bases to trimming and J lost 0 bases, with 6 bases between them. CDR3 nucleotide sequence: TGTGCCATCAGTGTGTCCTCTAACTATGGCTACACCTTC. Encoded protein: CAISVSSNYGYTF.

The gene calls are TRBV6-5 and TRBJ2-6; the match to TRBD2 covers 9 bases. V lost 8 bases to trimming and J lost 0 bases; unmatched junction nucleotides: 2. Germline V gene data show CDR1 as MNHEY and CDR2 as SVGAGI. The CDR3 runs to 15 residues. The DNA for the CDR3 is TGTGCCAGCTCGCGGGAGGGCTCTGGGGCCAACGTCCTGACTTTC. Its protein is CASSREGSGANVLTF.

The CDR3 nucleotides are TGTGCCAGCAGTGATGGGGAGTACACTGAAGCTTTCTTT. It yields the protein CASSDGEYTEAFF. This chain joins TRBV6-1 and TRBJ1-1; D is uncertain. Germline V gives CDR1 MNHNS, CDR2 SASEGT. V lost 3 bases, J lost 3 bases, and 8 bases lay in between. This CDR3 spans 13 amino acids.

The rearrangement uses TRBV7-8 and TRBJ2-3; 7 bases are shared with TRBD2. J gave up 4 bases and V 3 bases, and 7 bases lay outside the gene matches. Per germline, CDR1 SGHVS and CDR2 FQNEAQ. The CDR3 runs to 15 residues. The CDR3 DNA is TGTGCCAGCAGCTTGGGACTACAAGGTGCAGATACGCAGTATTTT. Amino acid sequence: CASSLGLQGADTQYF. The variable domain in full, completed from reference TRBV7-8 and TRBJ2-3, reads GAGVSQSPRYKVAKRGQDVALRCDPISGHVSLFWYQQALGQGPEFLTYFQNEAQLDKSGLPSDRFFAERPEGSVSTLKIQRTQQEDSAVYLCASSLGLQGADTQYFGPGTRLTVL.

This clone was detected only once. This chain connects TRBV4-1 to TRBJ1-1; D may be TRBD1 (5 bases). The CDR3 totals 16 residues. Germline assignment: CDR1 MGHRA and CDR2 YSYEKL. Trimming removed 0 bases at V and 3 bases at J, with 14 bases between. The CDR3 DNA is TGCGCCAGCAGCCAAGATAGACAGTTTGGGGACACTGAAGCTTTCTTT. This codes for CASSQDRQFGDTEAFF.

The J gene is TRBJ2-3, the V gene TRBV7-9; D is possibly TRBD2 (5 bases). The CDR3 has 15 residues. Deletions cut 4 bases from V and 2 bases from J, with 13 bases between. The V gene's germline CDR1 is SEHNR and CDR2 FQNEAQ (reference sequence). The CDR3 region has the DNA TGTGCCAGCAGCTCTTCCCGGGAATACACAGATACGCAGTATTTT. As protein: CASSSSREYTDTQYF.

DNA of the CDR3: TGTGCCAGCAGTTACCCCCCGGCAGGCCAAGCTAACTATGGCTACACCTTC. This codes for CASSYPPAGQANYGYTF. The chain has TRBV27 and TRBJ1-2, with unresolved D. The CDR3 covers 17 residues. The V end lost 4 bases, the J end lost 0 bases, and 18 bases lay between the germline ends. The V gene's germline CDR1 is MNHEY and CDR2 SMNVEV (reference sequence).

This sequence joins TRBV5-1 and TRBJ1-1; D is perhaps TRBD1 (5 bases). V was clipped by 0 bases and J by 4 bases, with 13 bases between them. Germline-derived CDR1 and CDR2 are SGHRS and YFSETQ. The CDR3 consists of 15 residues. This chain's CDR3 is CASSLVGGSLTEAFF. In DNA form, the CDR3 reads TGCGCCAGCAGCTTGGTGGGGGGTAGTCTCACTGAAGCTTTCTTT. The whole variable domain, remainder taken from reference TRBV5-1 and TRBJ1-1, is KAGVTQTPRYLIKTRGQQVTLSCSPISGHRSVSWYQQTPGQGLQFLFEYFSETQRNKGNFPGRFSGRQFSNSRSEMNVSTLELGDSALYLCASSLVGGSLTEAFFGQGTRLTVV.

The rearrangement uses TRBV5-1 and TRBJ1-5, with 7 bases matching TRBD1. CDR1 is SGHRS and CDR2 is YFSETQ in the germline V gene. The CDR3 consists of 17 residues. V shed 2 bases, J shed 7 bases, and the junction held 15 bases outside the gene matches. The CDR3 nucleotides read TGCGCCAGCAGCTTATCCCCAACAGGGGAAGGATACCAGCCCCAGCATTTT. It is translated as CASSLSPTGEGYQPQHF.

This clone came up a few times. The chain employs TRBV19 and TRBJ1-6; 9 nucleotides agree with TRBD1. There are 18 residues in the CDR3. J lost 10 bases, V lost 3 bases, and 16 bases had no gene match. CDR1 and CDR2 from the germline V gene are LNHDA and SQIVND (reference sequence). The CDR3 region has the DNA TGTGCCAGTAGTATCTTTTGGCAGGGACAGGGTCTGAAGTCACCCCTCCACTTT. It yields the protein CASSIFWQGQGLKSPLHF.